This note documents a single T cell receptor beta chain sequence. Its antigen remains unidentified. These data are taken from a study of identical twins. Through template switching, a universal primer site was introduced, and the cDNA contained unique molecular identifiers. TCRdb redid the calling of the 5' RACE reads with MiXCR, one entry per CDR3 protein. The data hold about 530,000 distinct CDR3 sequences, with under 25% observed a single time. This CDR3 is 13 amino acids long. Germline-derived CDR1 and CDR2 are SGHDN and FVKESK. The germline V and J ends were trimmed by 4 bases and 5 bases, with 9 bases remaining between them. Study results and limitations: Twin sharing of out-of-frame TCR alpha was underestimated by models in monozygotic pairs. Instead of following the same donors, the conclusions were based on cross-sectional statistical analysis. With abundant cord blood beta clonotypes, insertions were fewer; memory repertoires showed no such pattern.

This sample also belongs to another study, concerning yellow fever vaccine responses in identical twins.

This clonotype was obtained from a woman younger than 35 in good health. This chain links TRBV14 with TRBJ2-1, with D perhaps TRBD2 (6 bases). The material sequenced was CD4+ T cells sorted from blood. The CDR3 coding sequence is TGTGCCAGCAGCCGTAGCGGCGACAATGAGCAGTTCTTC. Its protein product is CASSRSGDNEQFF.